Following are 20 T cell receptor beta chains from one sample sequenced in a study of CD8+ T cells in alopecia areata. Extraction and reverse transcription of RNA yielded cDNA as the sequencing template. Libraries were prepared by immunoSEQ multiplex PCR; TCRdb keeps only in-frame clonotypes and omits some of them. The sample lists about 180,000 clones; approximately 62% were seen once. The source material was CD4+ T cells sorted from blood, sampled at week 0. Every receptor here comes from a human donor with alopecia areata.

CDR3 nucleotides: TGTGCCAGCACCGCACCCGGGGGGGATACGCAGTATTTT. Protein: CASTAPGGDTQYF. The chain is built from TRBV5-6 and TRBJ2-3, with TRBD2 matching over 7 bases. The CDR3 loop spans 13 amino acids. CDR1 and CDR2 (germline): SGHDT, YYEEEE. After removal of 6 bases from V and 6 bases from J, the junction contained 7 bases not matched to a gene.

This clone is judged medium-sized (0.01 to 0.1%). The chain combines TRBV7-9 with TRBJ2-5; either TRBD1 or TRBD2 may fit D (5 bases each). The germline V gene has CDR1 SEHNR and CDR2 FQNEAQ (reference sequence). The V end lost 2 bases, the J end lost 5 bases, and 15 bases lay between the germline ends. The CDR3 covers 15 residues. The DNA of the CDR3 is TGTGCCAGCAGCTTAACCCTTGGGGGTGGCGAGACCCAGTACTTC. Translation gives CASSLTLGGGETQYF.

This clone came up a few times. The chain's CDR3 is CSVGGERATEAFF. The CDR3 coding sequence is TGCAGCGTCGGCGGGGAGAGGGCCACTGAAGCTTTCTTT. The chain carries TRBV29-1 and TRBJ1-1; D call uncertain. CDR3 length: 13 residues. Germline lookup yields CDR1 SQVTM and CDR2 ANQGSEA. Trimming shortened V by 6 bases and J by 4 bases, and 15 bases separated the two germline ends.

V usage is TRBV29-1 and J usage is TRBJ1-5, with TRBD1 matching over 8 bases. The germline CDR1 and CDR2 sequences are SQVTM and ANQGSEA. The V segment lost 7 bases and the J segment 6 bases; nucleotides outside the gene matches: 8. This CDR3 is built from 13 residues. The CDR3 DNA sequence: TGCAGCGCTACCGGACAGGGTGGTCAGCCCCAGCATTTT. Its protein is CSATGQGGQPQHF.

The chain joins TRBV21-1 to TRBJ1-6; the D segment call TRBD1 is taken from the table without a DNA check. TRBV21-1 is a documented pseudogene. The CDR3 sequence is 15 residues long. The CDR3 protein is CATSDRDEPASPLHF. Here the CDR3 DNA reads TGTGCCACTTCGGACAGGGACGAACCGGCTTCACCCCTCCACTTT.

The chain joins TRBV19 to TRBJ2-6; D unresolved. Germline V gene sequence: CDR1 LNHDA, CDR2 SQIVND (reference sequence). V was pared by 7 bases and J by 0 bases, with 16 bases between. The CDR3 is 17 amino acids. Written as DNA, the CDR3 is TGTGCCAGTACCCCGGCATCGGCACGCTCTGGGGCCAACGTCCTGACTTTC. This codes for CASTPASARSGANVLTF.

The rearrangement uses TRBV30 and TRBJ1-6, with D uncertain. Germline V lookup: CDR1 GTSNPN, CDR2 SVGIG (reference sequence). V dropped 2 bases and J dropped 7 bases, with 9 bases sitting between them. The length of the CDR3 is 13 residues. The CDR3 protein is CAWSTRENSPLHF. CDR3 in DNA: TGTGCCTGGAGTACAAGAGAAAATTCACCCCTCCACTTT.

The genes are TRBV4-3 and TRBJ2-5; D remains ambiguous. Deletions cut 0 bases from V and 3 bases from J, with 8 bases between. The CDR3 spans 14 residues. Germline lookup yields CDR1 LGHNA and CDR2 YSLEER. CDR3 sequence: CASSQEYRKETQYF. The CDR3 bases are TGCGCCAGCAGCCAAGAGTATAGAAAAGAGACCCAGTACTTC.

The chain combines TRBV30 with TRBJ1-5, with TRBD1 matching 7 bases. This CDR3 is built from 16 residues. Germline V lookup: CDR1 GTSNPN, CDR2 SVGIG (reference sequence). The ends lost 0 bases at V and 4 bases at J; junction bases unmatched: 9. CDR3 amino acids: CAWSVTRQGPNQPQHF. In DNA, the CDR3 is TGTGCCTGGAGTGTAACGAGACAGGGTCCAAATCAGCCCCAGCATTTT.

The chain couples TRBV4-3 to TRBJ2-3; no reliable D call. CDR1 is LGHNA, CDR2 YSLEER, per germline. The CDR3 covers 13 residues. V lost 0 bases and J 3 bases, leaving 4 bases between the germline ends. This CDR3 is CASSQDRTDTQYF. The CDR3 DNA follows: TGCGCCAGCAGCCAAGATAGGACAGATACGCAGTATTTT.

This chain links TRBV28 with TRBJ1-2; a weak D match, TRBD1 (6 bases). This CDR3 is 14 amino acids long. The germline CDR1 and CDR2 sequences are MDHEN and SYDVKM. The ends were cut back, 2 bases at V and 8 bases at J, with 15 bases in the middle. The CDR3 sequence: CASSLDPGVEGYTF. The CDR3 coding sequence is TGTGCCAGCAGTTTAGACCCAGGGGTGGAAGGCTACACCTTC.

The chain uses TRBV11-2 and TRBJ2-7; D is perhaps TRBD1 or TRBD2 (5 bases each). V lost 5 bases and J 4 bases, leaving 9 bases between the germline ends. The CDR3 has 12 residues. Germline values: CDR1 SGHAT, CDR2 FQNNGV. The CDR3 is CASSPGTYEQYF. CDR3 nucleotides: TGTGCCAGCAGCCCCGGGACGTACGAGCAGTACTTC.

This rearrangement joins TRBV9 to TRBJ1-6, with D unclear. The CDR3 contains 15 residues. The germline V gene has CDR1 SGDLS and CDR2 YYNGEE. V was shortened by 0 bases and J by 14 bases, with 18 bases between the two germline ends. CDR3 residues: CASSVEAAAGSALHF. CDR3 nucleotide sequence: TGTGCCAGCAGCGTAGAGGCGGCAGCCGGTTCGGCCCTCCACTTT. The variable domain in full, completed from reference TRBV9 and TRBJ1-6, reads DSGVTQTPKHLITATGQRVTLRCSPRSGDLSVYWYQQSLDQGLQFLIQYYNGEERAKGNILERFSAQQFPDLHSELNLSSLELGDSALYFCASSVEAAAGSALHFGNGTRLTVT.

The V and J genes are TRBV29-1 and TRBJ2-3; D could derive from TRBD1 or TRBD2 (5 bases each). Germline CDR1 and CDR2: SQVTM and ANQGSEA. The CDR3 covers 13 residues. V lost 7 bases and J 2 bases, leaving 13 bases between the germline ends. CDR3 loop: CSGDDGATDTQYF. CDR3 nucleotide sequence: TGCAGCGGGGACGACGGAGCCACAGATACGCAGTATTTT.

The sample holds a few counts of this clone. CDR3 bases: TGTGCCAGCAGGGGGGGTAATGAAAAACTGTTTTTT. This encodes CASRGGNEKLFF. V and J are TRBV28 and TRBJ1-4; D is possibly TRBD1 (5 bases). CDR3 length equals 12 residues. Trimming removed 6 bases at V and 4 bases at J, with 6 bases between. Germline loops: CDR1 MDHEN, CDR2 SYDVKM.

CDR3 nucleotides: TGTGCCAGCAGTACCGCCGGGACTGCTCTCTACGAGCAGTACTTC. Translating gives CASSTAGTALYEQYF. The gene calls are TRBV7-6 and TRBJ2-7, with D possibly matching TRBD2 (6 bases). Looked up from germline, CDR1 is SGHVS and CDR2 is FNYEAQ. This CDR3 is built from 15 residues. Deletions cut 6 bases from V and 3 bases from J, with 18 bases between.

V gene TRBV29-1 combines with J gene TRBJ2-3, with D maybe TRBD2 (7 bases). V lost 3 bases, J lost 7 bases, and 11 bases lay in between. The CDR3 contains 12 residues. Germline V gives CDR1 SQVTM, CDR2 ANQGSEA. This CDR3 reads CSVDGGPYTQYF. CDR3 DNA sequence: TGCAGCGTTGACGGGGGGCCTTATACGCAGTATTTT.

V usage is TRBV29-1 and J usage is TRBJ2-1; D remains unclear. Trimming took off 4 bases at V and 7 bases at J, with 11 bases between the two ends. The CDR3 length is 12 residues. Germline assignment: CDR1 SQVTM and CDR2 ANQGSEA. The CDR3 reads CSVVVGKNEQFF. The CDR3 DNA reads as TGCAGCGTTGTTGTGGGGAAGAATGAGCAGTTCTTC.

The chain combines TRBV29-1 with TRBJ1-1, with D uncertain. V was clipped by 4 bases and J by 1 base, with 7 bases between them. Germline CDR1 and CDR2: SQVTM and ANQGSEA. This CDR3 spans 12 amino acids. The CDR3 DNA follows: TGCAGCGTTGCCAGGCAGAACACTGAAGCTTTCTTT. This encodes CSVARQNTEAFF.

The chain combines TRBV30 with TRBJ2-4; TRBD2 matches 12 bases. The junction had 6 bases not matched to a gene; V was cut back by 3 bases and J by 0 bases. The CDR3 sequence is 17 residues long. Looked up from germline, CDR1 is GTSNPN and CDR2 is SVGIG (reference sequence). The CDR3 region is CAWRASSGGGAKNIQYF. For the CDR3, the DNA is TGTGCCTGGAGGGCGTCTAGCGGGGGGGGAGCCAAAAACATTCAGTACTTC.